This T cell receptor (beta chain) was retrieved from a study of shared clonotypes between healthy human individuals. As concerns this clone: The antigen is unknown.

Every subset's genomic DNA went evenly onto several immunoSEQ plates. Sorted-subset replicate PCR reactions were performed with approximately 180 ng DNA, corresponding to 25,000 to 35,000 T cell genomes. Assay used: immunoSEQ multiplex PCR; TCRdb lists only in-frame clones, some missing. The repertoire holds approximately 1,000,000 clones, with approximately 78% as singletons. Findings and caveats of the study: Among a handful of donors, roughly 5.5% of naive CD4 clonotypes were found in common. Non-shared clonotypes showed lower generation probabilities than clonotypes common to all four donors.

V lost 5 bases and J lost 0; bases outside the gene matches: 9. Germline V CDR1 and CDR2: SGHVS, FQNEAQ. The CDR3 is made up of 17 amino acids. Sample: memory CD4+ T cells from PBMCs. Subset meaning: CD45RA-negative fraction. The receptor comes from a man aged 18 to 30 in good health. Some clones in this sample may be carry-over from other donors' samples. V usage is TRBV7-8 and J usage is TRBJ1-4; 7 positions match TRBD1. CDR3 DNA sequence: TGTGCCAGCAGCGTATACAGGGGTAGCGCAACTAATGAAAAACTGTTTTTT. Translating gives CASSVYRGSATNEKLFF.